A selection of T cell receptor beta chains follows, all from one sample in a study of cytomegalovirus exposure and HLA in healthy donors. Clones were read by immunoSEQ multiplex PCR, and TCRdb kept only the in-frame ones, dropping some. The sample contains roughly 290,000 clones, about four fifths of which appear only once. Sequenced material: PBMCs. These receptors originate from a girl aged 2-10 years in good health and CMV-seronegative. CDR3s include the opening cysteine and the closing phenylalanine or tryptophan. Each record gives: clone size, V gene, J gene, D gene, CDR3 length, CDR3 DNA, CDR3 protein. The D gene is left open where the match is weak. Size is omitted from some rows. Given values are once, few, many or a class for expanded clones.

once,TRBV7-9,TRBJ2-7,TRBD2,16,TGTGCCAGCAGCTCCCCCGGACTAGCGGGAGTCTACGAGCAGTACTTC,CASSSPGLAGVYEQYF
-,TRBV6-1,TRBJ1-3,-,14,TGTGCCGGCAGTGAAGGGTCAGGGGAGAACACCATATATTTT,CAGSEGSGENTIYF
-,TRBV28,TRBJ2-7,TRBD2,15,TGTGCCAGCAGTTTGCTAGCGGGGGTCTCCTACGAGCAGTACTTC,CASSLLAGVSYEQYF
-,TRBV4-1,TRBJ2-2,-,14,TGCGCCAGCAGCCCGTACAGTGACACCGGGGAGCTGTTTTTT,CASSPYSDTGELFF
-,TRBV9,TRBJ1-3,-,12,TGTGCCAGCAGCCGAGAAGGAAACACCATATATTTT,CASSREGNTIYF
-,TRBV28,TRBJ1-2,-,13,TGTGCCAGCAGTGAGAGGGTGGAGCTCGGCTACACCTTC,CASSERVELGYTF
-,TRBV10-3,TRBJ2-7,-,14,TGTGCCATCAGCGATTACCGGGGCTCCTACGAGCAGTACTTC,CAISDYRGSYEQYF
-,TRBV7-9,TRBJ1-2,TRBD1,11,TGTGCCAGCAGCTCCGACGGGACAGAGATCTTC,CASSSDGTEIF
-,TRBV4-2,TRBJ2-3,TRBD2,17,TGTGCCAGCAGCCAAGATCAACTAGCGGGGCTCACAGATACGCAGTATTTT,CASSQDQLAGLTDTQYF
few,TRBV10-3,TRBJ1-2,TRBD1,15,TGTGCCATCAGTATCCGGGACAGGGATAACTATGGCTACACCTTC,CAISIRDRDNYGYTF
few,TRBV2,TRBJ2-5,-,15,TGTGCCAGCAGTGAATGGGGGCCGGGTGAAGAGACCCAGTACTTC,CASSEWGPGEETQYF